These T cell receptor beta chains were read from a single sample in a study of CD8 T cells in Susac syndrome. MiXCR, applied by TCRdb to the immunoSEQ multiplex PCR reads, yields one record per CDR3 protein. This sample has under 200,000 distinct CDR3 sequences, with approximately 90% found just once. The sequencing input was CD4+ T cells from PBMCs. These receptors were collected from a human donor in good health. Both conserved end residues are trimmed from each CDR3. Fields, in order: V gene, J gene, CDR3 protein.

>TRBV9|TRBJ2-1
ASSPGGEQF
>TRBV6-1|TRBJ2-5
ASSPQGAPFGETQY
>TRBV10-2|TRBJ2-4
ASSEGELAKNIQY
>TRBV28|TRBJ1-1
ASTMRNTEAF
>TRBV18|TRBJ2-5
ASSPPGVYQETQY
>TRBV24-1|TRBJ2-7
ATSDATEVHYEQY
>TRBV20-1|TRBJ2-7
SASPDRPYEQY
>TRBV7-2|TRBJ2-7
ASSLGQGETYEQY
>TRBV4-3|TRBJ2-3
ASSQDWESGGTDTQY
>TRBV20-1|TRBJ1-2
SASRTGGAGYT
>TRBV5-1|TRBJ2-2
ASSLELLGSGELF
>TRBV3-1|TRBJ1-3
ASGIDGGETNTIY
>TRBV12-5|TRBJ1-3
ASGLPSTGNTIY
>TRBV6-1|TRBJ2-5
ASSERPTSTETQY
>TRBV4-2|TRBJ2-1
ASSQGGVRDNEQF
>TRBV11-2|TRBJ2-1
ASSQTGGSYNEQF
>TRBV3-1|TRBJ1-1
ASSWGDRAEAF
>TRBV5-1|TRBJ1-5
ASSPQGTGNQPQH
>TRBV6-1|TRBJ1-1
ASSENLKSGGTEAF
>TRBV5-1|TRBJ2-3
ASSLGSGGAADTQY
>TRBV7-9|TRBJ2-5
ASSTGLKETQY
>TRBV12-3/TRBV12-4|TRBJ2-1
ASSRIVPGLADYNEQF
>TRBV5-1|TRBJ2-1
ASSIQGTEQF
>TRBV29-1|TRBJ2-1
SDVRRVISYNEQF
>TRBV5-1|TRBJ2-6
ASSLRRTSGANVLT
>TRBV29-1|TRBJ1-2
SVEGPYNYGYT
>TRBV19|TRBJ1-5
ASSTGVSNQPQH
>TRBV6-4|TRBJ2-1
ASSEREGPNEQF
>TRBV4-3|TRBJ1-1
ASSQDVTGDTEAF
>TRBV3-1|TRBJ2-1
ASSQPPTSGSSYNEQF